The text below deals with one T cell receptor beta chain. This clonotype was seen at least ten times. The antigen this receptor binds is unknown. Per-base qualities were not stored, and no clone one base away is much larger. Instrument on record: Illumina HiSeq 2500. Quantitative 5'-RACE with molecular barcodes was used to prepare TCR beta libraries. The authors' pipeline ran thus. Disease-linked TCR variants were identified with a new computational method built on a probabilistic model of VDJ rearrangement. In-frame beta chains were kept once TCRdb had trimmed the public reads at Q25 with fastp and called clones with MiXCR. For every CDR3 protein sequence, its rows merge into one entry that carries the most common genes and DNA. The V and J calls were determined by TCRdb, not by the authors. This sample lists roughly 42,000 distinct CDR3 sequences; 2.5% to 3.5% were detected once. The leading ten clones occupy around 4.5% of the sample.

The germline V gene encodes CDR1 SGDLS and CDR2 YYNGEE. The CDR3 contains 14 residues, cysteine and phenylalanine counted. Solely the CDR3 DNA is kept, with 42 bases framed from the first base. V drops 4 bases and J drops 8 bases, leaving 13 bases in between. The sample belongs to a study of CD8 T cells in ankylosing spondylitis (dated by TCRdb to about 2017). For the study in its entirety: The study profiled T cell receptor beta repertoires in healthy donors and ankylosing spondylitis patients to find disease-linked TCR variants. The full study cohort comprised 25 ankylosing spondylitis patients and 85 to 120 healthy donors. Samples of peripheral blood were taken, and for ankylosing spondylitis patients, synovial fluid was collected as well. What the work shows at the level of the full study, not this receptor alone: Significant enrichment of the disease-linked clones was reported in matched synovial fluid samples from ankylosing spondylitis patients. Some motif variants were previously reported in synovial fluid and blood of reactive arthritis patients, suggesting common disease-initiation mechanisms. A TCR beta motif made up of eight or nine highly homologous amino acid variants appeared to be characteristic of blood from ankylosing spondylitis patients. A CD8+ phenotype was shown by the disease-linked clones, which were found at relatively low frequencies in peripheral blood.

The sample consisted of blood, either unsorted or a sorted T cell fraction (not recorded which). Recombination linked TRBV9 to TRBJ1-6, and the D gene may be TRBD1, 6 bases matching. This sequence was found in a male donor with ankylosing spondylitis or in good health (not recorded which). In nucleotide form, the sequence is TGTGCCAGCAGCATACAGGAGGGGGATTCACCCCTCCACTTT. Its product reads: CASSIQEGDSPLHF.